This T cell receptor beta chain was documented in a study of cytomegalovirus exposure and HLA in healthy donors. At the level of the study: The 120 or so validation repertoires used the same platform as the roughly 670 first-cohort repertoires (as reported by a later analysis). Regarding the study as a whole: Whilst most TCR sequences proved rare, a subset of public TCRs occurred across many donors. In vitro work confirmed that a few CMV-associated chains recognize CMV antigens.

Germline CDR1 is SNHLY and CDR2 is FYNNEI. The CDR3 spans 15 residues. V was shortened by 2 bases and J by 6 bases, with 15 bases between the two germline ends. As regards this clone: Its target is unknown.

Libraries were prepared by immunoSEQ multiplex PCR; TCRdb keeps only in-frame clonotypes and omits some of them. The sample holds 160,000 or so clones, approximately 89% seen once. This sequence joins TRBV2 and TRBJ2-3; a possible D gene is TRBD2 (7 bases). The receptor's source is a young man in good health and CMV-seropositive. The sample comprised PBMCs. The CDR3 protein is CASSERRGPRDTQYF. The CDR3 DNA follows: TGTGCCAGCAGTGAAAGGCGGGGGCCTCGGGATACGCAGTATTTT.